Listed here are 26 T cell receptor beta chains from one sample, sequenced in a study of T cells in localized non-small cell lung cancer. Profiling relied on immunoSEQ multiplex PCR, and the TCRdb table lists in-frame clones only, not all of them. This repertoire shows about 4,400 clones, 34% found once; its top ten account for roughly 18%. The sequences come from lung tumor tissue, collected before any cancer treatment. The origin of the receptors is a man between 40 and 75 years old with stage II squamous cell lung carcinoma.

The chain is built from TRBV19 and TRBJ1-2; D call uncertain. This CDR3 is 13 amino acids long. The V end was cut by 6 bases, the J end by 8 bases, with 16 bases between. The germline V gene has CDR1 LNHDA and CDR2 SQIVND (reference sequence). This CDR3 is CASSLSGEPGYTF. CDR3 DNA: TGTGCCAGTAGCCTAAGCGGGGAACCCGGCTACACCTTC.

This clone was seen more than once but under ten times. The chain is built from TRBV5-1 and TRBJ2-6; no reliable D call. The germline V gene encodes CDR1 SGHRS and CDR2 YFSETQ. V lost 4 bases to trimming and J lost 10 bases, with 18 bases between them. CDR3 length: 15 residues. In DNA, the CDR3 is TGCGCCAGCAGCCAATTAAGGGCCGAGGTTAACGTCCTGACTTTC. Translating it yields CASSQLRAEVNVLTF. Full variable domain (remainder filled in from reference TRBV5-1 and TRBJ2-6): KAGVTQTPRYLIKTRGQQVTLSCSPISGHRSVSWYQQTPGQGLQFLFEYFSETQRNKGNFPGRFSGRQFSNSRSEMNVSTLELGDSALYLCASSQLRAEVNVLTFGAGSRLTVL.

This clone was picked up a small number of times. The chain carries TRBV2 and TRBJ2-7, with a tentative D call TRBD1 (5 bases). V was trimmed by 3 bases and J by 3 bases, leaving 12 bases between them. This CDR3 is built from 14 residues. Per germline, CDR1 SNHLY and CDR2 FYNNEI. This CDR3 is CASSESFRGYEQYF. CDR3 bases: TGTGCCAGCAGTGAGTCGTTTAGGGGCTACGAGCAGTACTTC.

This clone has more than one count but fewer than ten. The chain is built from TRBV6-1 and TRBJ1-2; D remains ambiguous. Germline CDR1 MNHNS, CDR2 SASEGT. This CDR3 comprises 15 residues. Trimming removed 1 base from V and 4 bases from J, with 13 bases in between. In DNA form, the CDR3 reads TGTGCCAGCAGTGAAGGAGTAGATCGGGCCTATGGCTACACCTTC. Translated, it gives CASSEGVDRAYGYTF.

V and J are TRBV19 and TRBJ2-3; 9 bases match TRBD2. CDR3 size: 15 residues. In germline, CDR1 is LNHDA, CDR2 SQIVND (reference sequence). With V trimmed by 5 bases and J by 6 bases, 9 bases remained unmatched. CDR3 bases: TGTGCCAGTAGTCCCAGAATAGCGGGGGCGGATACGCAGTATTTT. Its protein product is CASSPRIAGADTQYF.

J is TRBJ2-7 and V is TRBV28, with D unclear. Germline lookup yields CDR1 MDHEN and CDR2 SYDVKM. The CDR3 is 13 amino acids. Trimming shortened V by 4 bases and J by 3 bases, and 10 bases separated the two germline ends. CDR3 in amino acids: CASSSSERYEQYF. Written as DNA, the CDR3 is TGTGCCAGCAGTTCCAGTGAACGCTACGAGCAGTACTTC.

This clone was counted between two and nine times. This CDR3 reads CASSYSYNRGRELFF. CDR3 sequence (DNA): TGTGCCAGCAGTTACTCCTACAACAGGGGAAGGGAGCTGTTTTTT. V gene TRBV6-8 combines with J gene TRBJ2-2, with 7 bases matching TRBD1. The ends lost 0 bases at V and 9 bases at J; junction bases unmatched: 7. This CDR3 spans 15 amino acids. Germline V gene data show CDR1 as MNHGY and CDR2 as SAAAGT.

The genes are TRBV19 and TRBJ1-2; 7 positions match TRBD1. The CDR3 extends over 18 amino acids. J was trimmed by 0 bases and V by 6 bases; bases with no gene match: 16. Germline CDR1 and CDR2: LNHDA and SQIVND (reference sequence). In DNA form, the CDR3 reads TGTGCCAGTAGAAGGGGGGTACACGGACAGGAACCTAACTATGGCTACACCTTC. Protein product: CASRRGVHGQEPNYGYTF. Together with reference TRBV19 and TRBJ1-2, the CDR3 gives the full variable domain: DGGITQSPKYLFRKEGQNVTLSCEQNLNHDAMYWYRQDPGQGLRLIYYSQIVNDFQKGDIAEGYSVSREKKESFPLTVTSAQKNPTAFYLCASRRGVHGQEPNYGYTFGSGTRLTVV.

The chain couples TRBV11-3 to TRBJ2-1; the D is unclear. CDR3 length equals 15 residues. Germline V gene data show CDR1 as SGHNT and CDR2 as YENEEA. V gave up 5 bases and J gave up 0 bases, with 11 bases separating them. The CDR3 DNA sequence: TGTGCCAGCAGCGTAGGGCGCTCCTCCTACAATGAGCAGTTCTTC. Translation gives CASSVGRSSYNEQFF.

This clone ranks as medium-sized. The V and J genes are TRBV11-3 and TRBJ2-2; 10 bases fit TRBD2. There are 20 residues in the CDR3. Germline values: CDR1 SGHNT, CDR2 YENEEA. The V and J ends lost 5 bases and 4 bases, in that order; junction bases with no gene match: 19. CDR3 region: CASSPTIPGTSEFTTGELFF. CDR3 DNA sequence: TGTGCCAGCAGCCCGACAATTCCCGGGACTAGCGAATTCACCACCGGGGAGCTGTTTTTT.

This clone qualifies as medium-sized. The gene calls are TRBV2 and TRBJ2-7; D unclear. V lost 3 bases and J 2 bases, leaving 5 bases between the germline ends. CDR3 length: 12 residues. Per the germline V gene, CDR1 is SNHLY and CDR2 is FYNNEI. The DNA for the CDR3 is TGTGCCAGCAGTGATAACCCCTACGAGCAGTACTTC. Its protein is CASSDNPYEQYF. Variable domain in full (rest from reference TRBV2 and TRBJ2-7): EPEVTQTPSHQVTQMGQEVILRCVPISNHLYFYWYRQILGQKVEFLVSFYNNEISEKSEIFDDQFSVERPDGSNFTLKIRSTKLEDSAMYFCASSDNPYEQYFGPGTRLTVT.

The V call is TRBV11-3, the J call TRBJ2-4; D unclear. The CDR3 contains 15 residues. The germline gives CDR1 SGHNT, CDR2 YENEEA. V gave up 1 base and J gave up 0 bases, with 7 bases separating them. The CDR3 nucleotides are TGTGCCAGCAGCTTAGGGCAGAGAGCCAAAAACATTCAGTACTTC. Amino acids: CASSLGQRAKNIQYF. The variable domain in full, completed from reference TRBV11-3 and TRBJ2-4, reads EAGVVQSPRYKIIEKKQPVAFWCNPISGHNTLYWYLQNLGQGPELLIRYENEEAVDDSQLPKDRFSAERLKGVDSTLKIQPAELGDSAVYLCASSLGQRAKNIQYFGAGTRLSVL.

The chain combines TRBV11-3 with TRBJ2-7; possible D gene TRBD2, 6 bases. CDR1 SGHNT and CDR2 YENEEA come from the germline V gene. V lost 3 bases and J 2 bases, leaving 14 bases between the germline ends. The CDR3 runs to 15 residues. The CDR3 bases are TGTGCCAGCAGCTTCCTGGGTGGAGGGACCTACGAGCAGTACTTC. Its protein product is CASSFLGGGTYEQYF.

The chain carries TRBV5-1 and TRBJ2-3; 11 nucleotides agree with TRBD2. V trimming: 4 bases; J trimming: 6 bases; junction bases outside the gene matches: 7. Germline-derived CDR1 and CDR2 are SGHRS and YFSETQ. This CDR3 is 15 amino acids long. CDR3 nucleotide sequence: TGCGCCAGCAGCCGGGGACTAGCGGTGATGGATACGCAGTATTTT. Its protein is CASSRGLAVMDTQYF.

This clone has a handful of counts. The gene calls are TRBV6-8 and TRBJ2-1; D perhaps matches TRBD1 (6 bases). Germline lookup yields CDR1 MNHGY and CDR2 SAAAGT. V lost 4 bases, J lost 0 bases, and 7 bases lay in between. CDR3 length: 14 residues. CDR3 bases: TGTGCCAGCAGTTGGGACAACTCCTACAATGAGCAGTTCTTC. Protein: CASSWDNSYNEQFF.

This clone has a handful of counts. V gene TRBV11-3 combines with J gene TRBJ2-5; 7 bases align to TRBD1. Germline V gives CDR1 SGHNT, CDR2 YENEEA. The junction had 6 bases not matched to a gene; V was cut back by 3 bases and J by 2 bases. CDR3 length: 15 amino acids. The CDR3 DNA follows: TGTGCCAGCAGCTTGTTGGGCAGGGGGCAAGAGACCCAGTACTTC. Translation gives CASSLLGRGQETQYF. Filled out from reference TRBV11-3 and TRBJ2-5, the complete variable domain reads EAGVVQSPRYKIIEKKQPVAFWCNPISGHNTLYWYLQNLGQGPELLIRYENEEAVDDSQLPKDRFSAERLKGVDSTLKIQPAELGDSAVYLCASSLLGRGQETQYFGPGTRLLVL.

This clone has only a few counts. This chain joins TRBV6-8 and TRBJ2-7; D possibly corresponds to TRBD1 (8 bases). Per the germline V gene, CDR1 is MNHGY and CDR2 is SAAAGT. The V end lost 6 bases, the J end lost 3 bases, and 18 bases lay between the germline ends. This CDR3 is 15 amino acids long. CDR3 coding DNA: TGTGCCAGCAGCGGGAGGACAGGGTTTATCTACGAGCAGTACTTC. Translating gives CASSGRTGFIYEQYF.

The J gene is TRBJ2-6, the V gene TRBV30, with D tentatively TRBD2 (8 bases). The V gene's germline CDR1 is GTSNPN and CDR2 SVGIG (reference sequence). The length of the CDR3 is 17 residues. The V end was cut by 1 base, the J end by 3 bases, with 16 bases between. The CDR3 is CAWSASGGGFGANVLTF. The CDR3 nucleotides are TGTGCCTGGAGTGCATCGGGAGGGGGCTTTGGGGCCAACGTCCTGACTTTC.

J is TRBJ1-4 and V is TRBV2, with D maybe TRBD1 (5 bases). CDR3 length equals 14 residues. Deletions cut 4 bases from V and 7 bases from J, with 13 bases between. Germline lookup yields CDR1 SNHLY and CDR2 FYNNEI. This chain's CDR3 is CASSVRGDGEKLFF. The DNA of the CDR3 is TGTGCCAGCAGTGTACGAGGGGACGGTGAAAAACTGTTTTTT.

The chain has TRBV11-3 and TRBJ1-1; no reliable D call. Germline V gives CDR1 SGHNT, CDR2 YENEEA. The V gene lost 3 bases and the J gene lost 1 base, with 12 bases spanning the gap. The CDR3 has 15 residues. The CDR3 DNA reads as TGTGCCAGCAGCTTGGTCGCCAGTTGGAACACTGAAGCTTTCTTT. Amino acid sequence: CASSLVASWNTEAFF. The variable domain in full, with the rest retrieved from reference TRBV11-3 and TRBJ1-1, is EAGVVQSPRYKIIEKKQPVAFWCNPISGHNTLYWYLQNLGQGPELLIRYENEEAVDDSQLPKDRFSAERLKGVDSTLKIQPAELGDSAVYLCASSLVASWNTEAFFGQGTRLTVV.

The chain recombines TRBV28 with TRBJ1-5; 10 positions match TRBD1. After removal of 5 bases from V and 5 bases from J, the junction contained 6 bases not matched to a gene. Per the germline V gene, CDR1 is MDHEN and CDR2 is SYDVKM. The CDR3 covers 15 residues. The CDR3 bases are TGTGCCAGCAGTCGGGACAGGGGACCCCATCAGCCCCAGCATTTT. Translated, it gives CASSRDRGPHQPQHF.

The chain combines TRBV19 with TRBJ1-5, with 9 bases fitting TRBD1. The CDR3 contains 17 residues. The ends lost 0 bases at V and 9 bases at J; junction bases unmatched: 12. The germline V gene encodes CDR1 LNHDA and CDR2 SQIVND (reference sequence). CDR3 protein: CASSIDADRGVNRPQHF. CDR3 nucleotide sequence: TGTGCCAGTAGTATAGACGCTGACAGGGGGGTTAATAGGCCCCAGCATTTT.

This clone is labeled medium-sized. CDR3 nucleotide sequence: TGTGCCAGCAGTCCTCAAGGGACAGGGAACTATGGCTACACCTTC. This translates into CASSPQGTGNYGYTF. V gene TRBV6-8 combines with J gene TRBJ1-2; TRBD1 agrees at 9 bases. This CDR3 region has 15 residues. J was trimmed by 2 bases and V by 5 bases; bases with no gene match: 6. Germline values: CDR1 MNHGY, CDR2 SAAAGT.

The genes are TRBV7-2 and TRBJ1-4; D is undetermined. V gave up 2 bases and J gave up 5 bases, with 15 bases separating them. Germline V CDR1 and CDR2: SGHTA, FQGNSA. CDR3 size: 16 residues. The CDR3 sequence: CASSLQGIGPNEKLFF. The CDR3 region has the DNA TGTGCCAGCAGCTTACAAGGGATCGGTCCCAATGAAAAACTGTTTTTT. Together with reference TRBV7-2 and TRBJ1-4, the CDR3 gives the full variable domain: GAGVSQSPSNKVTEKGKDVELRCDPISGHTALYWYRQSLGQGLEFLIYFQGNSAPDKSGLPSDRFSAERTGGSVSTLTIQRTQQEDSAVYLCASSLQGIGPNEKLFFGSGTQLSVL.

A few counts support this clone. The gene calls are TRBV29-1 and TRBJ2-3; TRBD2 matches at 12 bases. CDR1 and CDR2 (germline): SQVTM, ANQGSEA. The V and J ends lost 7 bases and 5 bases, in that order; junction bases with no gene match: 7. The CDR3 sequence is 14 residues long. The CDR3 nucleotides are TGCAGCGGTAAACTAGCGGGAGGAATAGATACGCAGTATTTT. Translating gives CSGKLAGGIDTQYF.

This clone was seen only a few times. This chain joins TRBV11-3 and TRBJ2-1; 9 bases are a match to TRBD1. The CDR3 consists of 15 residues. V lost 3 bases to trimming and J lost 7 bases; unmatched junction nucleotides: 7. CDR1 and CDR2 (germline): SGHNT, YENEEA. The chain's CDR3 is CASSFGQGFRNEQFF. DNA for the CDR3: TGTGCCAGCAGCTTCGGACAGGGGTTTAGGAATGAGCAGTTCTTC.